A selection of T cell receptor beta chains follows, all from one sample in a study of cytomegalovirus exposure and HLA in healthy donors. Here immunoSEQ multiplex PCR was the method, and the copy in TCRdb shows in-frame clones only, minus some. Of around 210,000 clones detected, 79% appear once; the ten largest clones hold roughly 1.6%. Sequenced: PBMCs. The receptors derive from a man between 45 and 60 years old in good health and CMV-seronegative. Both conserved end residues are part of each CDR3.

V gene: TRBV5-1; CDR3 length: 16; CDR3 protein: CASSLVAGLDAGELFF
V gene: TRBV5-1; CDR3 length: 15; CDR3 protein: CASQPRGGQAFGQYF
V gene: TRBV9; CDR3 length: 14; CDR3 protein: CASSVNVQYNEQFF
V gene: TRBV15; CDR3 length: 18; CDR3 protein: CATSRDRTSGRNTGELFF
V gene: TRBV7-3; CDR3 length: 14; CDR3 protein: CASSLRTGNQPQHF
V gene: TRBV14; CDR3 length: 15; CDR3 protein: CASSDQAVSYNEQFF
V gene: TRBV7-2; CDR3 length: 13; CDR3 protein: CASSPQGQSPLHF
V gene: TRBV5-1; CDR3 length: 11; CDR3 protein: CASRGELNVVF
V gene: TRBV4-1; CDR3 length: 14; CDR3 protein: CASKLTGLYNEQFF
V gene: TRBV6-5; CDR3 length: 15; CDR3 protein: CASSYRDRGVYEQYF
V gene: TRBV5-1; CDR3 length: 15; CDR3 protein: CASTIPDRDFGELFF
V gene: TRBV28; CDR3 length: 18; CDR3 protein: CASSLWREHGVGNQPQHF
V gene: TRBV25-1; CDR3 length: 15; CDR3 protein: CASSRTGKGTYEQYF
V gene: TRBV11-2; CDR3 length: 15; CDR3 protein: CASSLDKGAGETQYF
V gene: TRBV6-5; CDR3 length: 14; CDR3 protein: CASSYLAGGGEQYF
V gene: TRBV7-9; CDR3 length: 16; CDR3 protein: CASSRGAGRSGNTIYF
V gene: TRBV29-1; CDR3 length: 15; CDR3 protein: CSVVDNRLAGEEQYF
V gene: TRBV7-8; CDR3 length: 14; CDR3 protein: CASRARVSTDTQYF
V gene: TRBV2; CDR3 length: 14; CDR3 protein: CASSPGQGKIEAFF
V gene: TRBV7-9; CDR3 length: 15; CDR3 protein: CASSGRDSSTYEQYF
V gene: TRBV7-2; CDR3 length: 14; CDR3 protein: CASSPGTNTGELFF
V gene: TRBV28; CDR3 length: 15; CDR3 protein: CASSAGTGPNQPQHF
V gene: TRBV5-4; CDR3 length: 15; CDR3 protein: CASSLGGETSNTQYF
V gene: TRBV9; CDR3 length: 15; CDR3 protein: CASSVSGISGNEQFF
V gene: TRBV27; CDR3 length: 14; CDR3 protein: CASTIGQWTGELFF
V gene: TRBV27; CDR3 length: 14; CDR3 protein: CASTWTSGNYEQYF
V gene: TRBV9; CDR3 length: 15; CDR3 protein: CASTPTSGGGHEQFF
V gene: TRBV9; CDR3 length: 15; CDR3 protein: CASSPGQGSGNTIYF
V gene: TRBV5-1; CDR3 length: 15; CDR3 protein: CASSFDRKLNNEQFF
V gene: TRBV5-1; CDR3 length: 17; CDR3 protein: CASSRFFVGGSTDTQYF
V gene: TRBV19; CDR3 length: 18; CDR3 protein: CASSDPGRGKQAGNTIYF
V gene: TRBV19; CDR3 length: 15; CDR3 protein: CASSIRVGSYNEQFF
V gene: TRBV28; CDR3 length: 13; CDR3 protein: CASSSGQGGEQYF
V gene: TRBV5-1; CDR3 length: 13; CDR3 protein: CASSLRVQETQYF
V gene: TRBV7-9; CDR3 length: 14; CDR3 protein: CASSLSESNQPQHF
V gene: TRBV27; CDR3 length: 15; CDR3 protein: CASSLELAGWYKQYF
V gene: TRBV30; CDR3 length: 16; CDR3 protein: CAWSGGAGGLHNEQFF
V gene: TRBV11-2; CDR3 length: 14; CDR3 protein: CASSSLAGADEQYF
V gene: TRBV5-1; CDR3 length: 14; CDR3 protein: CASSSDRGQTEQYF
V gene: TRBV19; CDR3 length: 16; CDR3 protein: CASSPGTGATNEKLFF
V gene: TRBV27; CDR3 length: 15; CDR3 protein: CATAKAGRFENIQYF
V gene: TRBV7-3; CDR3 length: 15; CDR3 protein: CASSIDTSGANVLTF
V gene: TRBV5-1; CDR3 length: 13; CDR3 protein: CASSPQEGQPQHF
V gene: TRBV2; CDR3 length: 13; CDR3 protein: CASSQDSARGYTF
V gene: TRBV2; CDR3 length: 15; CDR3 protein: CASSERWQTTGELFF
V gene: TRBV11-2; CDR3 length: 13; CDR3 protein: CASSLRQTGELFF
V gene: TRBV28; CDR3 length: 16; CDR3 protein: CASSEVLGASGNTIYF
V gene: TRBV19; CDR3 length: 17; CDR3 protein: CASSIGGQGARRETQYF
V gene: TRBV4-2; CDR3 length: 16; CDR3 protein: CASSPSAGSPYNEQFF
V gene: TRBV9; CDR3 length: 15; CDR3 protein: CASSVGAGETDTQYF
V gene: TRBV29-1; CDR3 length: 13; CDR3 protein: CSAPGQGVAEAFF
V gene: TRBV6-1; CDR3 length: 14; CDR3 protein: CASSRTQGNYEQYF
V gene: TRBV28; CDR3 length: 12; CDR3 protein: CASELSNTEAFF
V gene: TRBV7-2; CDR3 length: 18; CDR3 protein: CASSLGTSGRAGNYEQYF
V gene: TRBV6-4; CDR3 length: 15; CDR3 protein: CASSDSGTGSDTQYF